This record covers a single TCR beta chain. PCR involved 60 Vbeta and 13 Jbeta primers. Method: immunoSEQ multiplex PCR; TCRdb's copy keeps in-frame clones and lacks some. This sample carries about 130,000 clones, more than 65% of them seen once, and the ten largest clones take approximately 4.2%. These data belong to a study of cytomegalovirus exposure and HLA in healthy donors. This TCR was recovered from a male donor in good health and CMV-seropositive. The sequencing sample was made of PBMCs.

The CDR3 region is CASSLRAGTDTQYF. The CDR3 nucleotides read TGTGCCAGCAGCTTAAGGGCAGGCACAGATACGCAGTATTTT. The chain couples TRBV7-3 to TRBJ2-3, with unresolved D. Trimming removed 1 base from V and 1 base from J, with 6 bases in between. Germline V gene lookup returns CDR1 SGHTA and CDR2 FQGTGA. The CDR3 is 14 amino acids.